The subject of this entry is one T cell receptor (beta chain). Its antigen is undetermined. This specimen belongs to a study of T cells after yellow fever vaccination. Findings and limits, study-wide: The secondary response was weaker, and its peak arrived faster, on day 5 versus 15.

Germline CDR1 reads MNHNY; CDR2 reads SVGAGI (reference sequence). The CDR3 is 12 amino acids. Trimming removed 7 bases at V and 2 bases at J, with 7 bases between. TCRdb re-called the 5' RACE reads with MiXCR, one entry per CDR3 protein. The table includes approximately 300,000 distinct CDR3 sequences, roughly 8.7% detected once. This chain joins TRBV6-6 and TRBJ2-3, with D hard to call. This receptor was obtained from a man aged 18 to 30 who received the YFV17D yellow fever vaccine. Sequencing was performed on PBMCs, taken on the day of the first yellow fever vaccination. The CDR3 region has the DNA TGTGCCAGCATGTGGAACACAGATACGCAGTATTTT. Protein: CASMWNTDTQYF.